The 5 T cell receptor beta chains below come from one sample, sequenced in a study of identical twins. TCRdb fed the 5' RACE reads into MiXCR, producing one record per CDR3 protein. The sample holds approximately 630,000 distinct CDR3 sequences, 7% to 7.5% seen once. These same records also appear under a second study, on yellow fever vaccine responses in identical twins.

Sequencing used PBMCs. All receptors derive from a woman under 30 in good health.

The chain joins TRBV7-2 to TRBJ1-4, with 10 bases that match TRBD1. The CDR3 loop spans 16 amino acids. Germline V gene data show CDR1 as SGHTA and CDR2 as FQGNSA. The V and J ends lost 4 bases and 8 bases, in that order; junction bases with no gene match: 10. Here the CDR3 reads CASSSSPGTGAEKLFF. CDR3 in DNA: TGTGCCAGCAGCTCAAGTCCCGGGACAGGGGCCGAAAAACTGTTTTTT.

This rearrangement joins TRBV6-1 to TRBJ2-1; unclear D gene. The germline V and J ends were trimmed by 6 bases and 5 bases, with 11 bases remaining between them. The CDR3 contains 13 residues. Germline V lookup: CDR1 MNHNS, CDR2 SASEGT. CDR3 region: CASSPVGDNEQFF. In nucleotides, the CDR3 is TGTGCCAGCAGCCCCGTTGGGGACAATGAGCAGTTCTTC.

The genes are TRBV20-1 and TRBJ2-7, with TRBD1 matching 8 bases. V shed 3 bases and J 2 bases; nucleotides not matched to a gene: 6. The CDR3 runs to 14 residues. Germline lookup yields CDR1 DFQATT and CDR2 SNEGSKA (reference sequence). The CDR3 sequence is CSARETGVAYEQYF. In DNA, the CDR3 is TGCAGTGCTAGGGAGACAGGGGTGGCCTACGAGCAGTACTTC.

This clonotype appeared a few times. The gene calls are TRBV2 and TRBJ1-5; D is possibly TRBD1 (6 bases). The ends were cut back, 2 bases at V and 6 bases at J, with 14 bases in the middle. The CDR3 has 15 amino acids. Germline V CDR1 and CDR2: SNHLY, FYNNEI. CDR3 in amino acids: CASSEMLGGGQPQHF. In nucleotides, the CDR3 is TGTGCCAGCAGTGAAATGCTGGGGGGCGGTCAGCCCCAGCATTTT.

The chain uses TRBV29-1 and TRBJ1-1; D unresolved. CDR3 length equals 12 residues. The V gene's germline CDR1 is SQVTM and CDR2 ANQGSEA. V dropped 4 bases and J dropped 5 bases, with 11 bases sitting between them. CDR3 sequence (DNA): TGCAGCGTTGCCCGACTTGGTACTGAAGCTTTCTTT. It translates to CSVARLGTEAFF.